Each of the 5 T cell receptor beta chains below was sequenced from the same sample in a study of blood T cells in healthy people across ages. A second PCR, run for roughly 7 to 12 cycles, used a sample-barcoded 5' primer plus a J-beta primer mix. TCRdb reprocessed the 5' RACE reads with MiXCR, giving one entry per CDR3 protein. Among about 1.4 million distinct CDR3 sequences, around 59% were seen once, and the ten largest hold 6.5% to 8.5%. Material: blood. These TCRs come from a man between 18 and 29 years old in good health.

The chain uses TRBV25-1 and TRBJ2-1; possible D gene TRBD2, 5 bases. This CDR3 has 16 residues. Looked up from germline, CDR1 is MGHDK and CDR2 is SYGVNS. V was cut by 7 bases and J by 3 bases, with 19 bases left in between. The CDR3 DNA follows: TGTGCCAGCACCTCGAATTTAGGCGGGTTCTACAATGAGCAGTTCTTC. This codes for CASTSNLGGFYNEQFF.

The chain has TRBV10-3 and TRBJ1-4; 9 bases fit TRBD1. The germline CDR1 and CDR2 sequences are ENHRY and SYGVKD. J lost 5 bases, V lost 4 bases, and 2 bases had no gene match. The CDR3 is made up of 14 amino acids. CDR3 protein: CAISGGQGNEKLFF. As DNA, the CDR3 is TGTGCCATCAGTGGAGGACAGGGGAATGAAAAACTGTTTTTT.

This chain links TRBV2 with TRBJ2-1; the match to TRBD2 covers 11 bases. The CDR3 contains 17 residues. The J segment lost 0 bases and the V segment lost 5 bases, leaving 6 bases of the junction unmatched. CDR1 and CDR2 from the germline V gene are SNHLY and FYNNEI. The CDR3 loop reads CASSPVAGGNSYNEQFF. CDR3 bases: TGTGCCAGCAGTCCGGTAGCGGGGGGGAACTCCTACAATGAGCAGTTCTTC.

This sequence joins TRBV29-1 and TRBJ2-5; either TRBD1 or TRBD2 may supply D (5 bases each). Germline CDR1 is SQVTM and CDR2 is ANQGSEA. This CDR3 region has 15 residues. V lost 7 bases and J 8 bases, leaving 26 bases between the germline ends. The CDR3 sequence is CSAVHAGTPKITQYF. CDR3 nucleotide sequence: TGCAGCGCCGTGCACGCCGGGACCCCCAAGATTACCCAGTACTTC.

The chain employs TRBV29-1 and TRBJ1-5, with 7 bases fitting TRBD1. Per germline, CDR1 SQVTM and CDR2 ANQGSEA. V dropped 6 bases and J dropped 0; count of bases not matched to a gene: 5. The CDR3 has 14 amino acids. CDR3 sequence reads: CSVQTGDSNQPQHF. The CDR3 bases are TGCAGCGTCCAAACAGGGGATAGCAATCAGCCCCAGCATTTT.